A single sample gave rise to the 8 T cell receptor beta chains below, sequenced in a study of blood T cell repertoires in COVID-19. Sequencing used immunoSEQ multiplex PCR; TCRdb keeps in-frame clones, though not all of them. The sample yields around 200,000 clones, approximately 87% seen once. The sample consisted of peripheral blood. The receptors originated from a man between 65 and 85 years old with active or convalescent COVID-19.

This chain links TRBV6-5 with TRBJ2-3; D call uncertain. Trimming cost V 5 bases and J 3 bases, with 9 bases left between them. The CDR3 loop spans 13 amino acids. CDR1 is MNHEY, CDR2 SVGAGI, per germline. The CDR3 DNA is TGTGCCAGCAGTAATCAGGTGACAGATACGCAGTATTTT. It encodes CASSNQVTDTQYF.

Turning to this clone: Other DNA sequences in this specimen translate into the identical CDR3. This rearrangement joins TRBV19 to TRBJ2-7; 9 nucleotides match TRBD1. Trimming at V came to 3 bases and at J to 6 bases, leaving 9 bases not matched to a gene. Germline V gives CDR1 LNHDA, CDR2 SQIVND (reference sequence). The CDR3 loop spans 15 amino acids. The CDR3: CASSIRGQGLSEQYF. Written as DNA, the CDR3 is TGTGCCAGTAGTATTAGGGGACAGGGACTGAGCGAGCAGTACTTC.

V usage is TRBV30 and J usage is TRBJ1-1; 9 bases match TRBD1. The CDR3 runs to 18 residues. CDR1 is GTSNPN, CDR2 SVGIG, per germline (reference sequence). V shed 2 bases and J 1 base; nucleotides not matched to a gene: 14. CDR3 in DNA: TGTGCCTGGAGTTCGGGACAGGGTAGACTCTCGGGGAACACTGAAGCTTTCTTT. It is translated as CAWSSGQGRLSGNTEAFF.

In this sample, this clone turned up once. The J gene is TRBJ1-1, the V gene TRBV25-1; no clear D. CDR3 length equals 13 residues. CDR1 MGHDK and CDR2 SYGVNS come from the germline V gene. Trimming stripped 3 bases from V and 0 bases from J, with 5 bases between. CDR3: CASSDSLNTEAFF. The CDR3, as DNA: TGTGCCAGCAGTGACAGTCTGAACACTGAAGCTTTCTTT.

CDR3 in DNA: TGTGCCAGCAGTGACGGACAGGGCTTAAATCAGCCCCAGCATTTT. Translating it yields CASSDGQGLNQPQHF. The chain links TRBV6-1 to TRBJ1-5; 8 nucleotides align to TRBD1. The CDR3 contains 15 residues. Trimming removed 3 bases from V and 4 bases from J; junction bases left unmatched: 5. Germline CDR1 and CDR2: MNHNS and SASEGT.

This rearrangement joins TRBV19 to TRBJ2-7, with 13 bases matching TRBD2. Unmatched junction bases numbered 9, after V lost 6 bases and J lost 4 bases. The germline gives CDR1 LNHDA, CDR2 SQIVND (reference sequence). CDR3 length: 16 amino acids. The CDR3 region has the DNA TGTGCCAGTAGCCCCAGCGGACTAGCGGGAGTTTACGAGCAGTACTTC. This codes for CASSPSGLAGVYEQYF.

This clone has a handful of counts. The V gene is TRBV29-1, the J gene TRBJ2-2; the match to TRBD1 covers 12 bases. CDR1 SQVTM and CDR2 ANQGSEA come from the germline V gene. The CDR3 contains 15 residues. Germline trimming cut 5 bases from V and 2 bases from J; bases unmatched to any gene: 3. As DNA, the CDR3 is TGCAGCGTTAAGGGACAGGGGGCTAACACCGGGGAGCTGTTTTTT. Translating it yields CSVKGQGANTGELFF.

V gene TRBV5-1 combines with J gene TRBJ2-3, with 11 bases matching TRBD2. The CDR3 spans 16 residues. V gave up 1 base and J gave up 6 bases; unmatched junction bases: 7. CDR1 SGHRS and CDR2 YFSETQ come from the germline V gene. CDR3: CASSLLAGGQGDTQYF. The CDR3 coding sequence is TGCGCCAGCAGCTTGTTAGCGGGGGGGCAGGGCGATACGCAGTATTTT.